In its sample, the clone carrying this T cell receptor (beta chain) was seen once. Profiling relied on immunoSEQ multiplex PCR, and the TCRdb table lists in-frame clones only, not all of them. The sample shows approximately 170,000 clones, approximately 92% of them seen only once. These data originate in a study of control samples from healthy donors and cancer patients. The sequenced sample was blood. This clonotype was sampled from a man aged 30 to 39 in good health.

The CDR3, as DNA: TGTGCCAGCAGCCTCGGACAGTTTGAAAAACTGTTTTTT. Its protein is CASSLGQFEKLFF. The chain employs TRBV3-1 (or the pseudogene TRBV3-2) and TRBJ1-4; D is possibly TRBD1 (6 bases). CDR1 is LGHDT, CDR2 YNNKEL, per germline (reference sequence). The CDR3 extends over 13 amino acids. Deletions cut 4 bases from V and 7 bases from J, with 10 bases between.